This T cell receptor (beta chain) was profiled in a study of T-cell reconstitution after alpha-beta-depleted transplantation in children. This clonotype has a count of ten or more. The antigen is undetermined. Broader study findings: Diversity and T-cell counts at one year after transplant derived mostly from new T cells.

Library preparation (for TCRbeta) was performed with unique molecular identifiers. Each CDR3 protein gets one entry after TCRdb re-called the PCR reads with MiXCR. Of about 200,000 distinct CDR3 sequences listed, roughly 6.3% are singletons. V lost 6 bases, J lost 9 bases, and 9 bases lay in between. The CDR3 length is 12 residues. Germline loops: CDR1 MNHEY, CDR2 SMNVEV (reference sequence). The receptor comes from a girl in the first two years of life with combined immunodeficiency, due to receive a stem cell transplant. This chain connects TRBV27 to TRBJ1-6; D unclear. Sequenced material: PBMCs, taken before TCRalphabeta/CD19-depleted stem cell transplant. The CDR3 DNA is TGTGCCAGCAGCCGAGAGTCTTCACCCCTCCACTTT. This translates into CASSRESSPLHF.